One sample yielded the 5 T cell receptor beta chains listed below, sequenced in a study of T-cell reconstitution after alpha-beta-depleted transplantation in children. Antigens of these TCRs are unknown. Study-wide results and limits: Once a year had passed after transplant, T-cell counts and diversity came mostly from newly produced T cells.

Preparing the TCRbeta library involved the use of unique molecular identifiers. One entry per CDR3 protein results from TCRdb running MiXCR on the PCR reads. The sample has about 300,000 distinct CDR3 sequences, 6% to 10% seen once. This material consisted of peripheral blood, taken 360 days after TCRalphabeta/CD19-depleted stem cell transplant. These receptor sequences come from a female patient aged 2-9 years who had a stem cell transplant for Fanconi anemia, so the T cells may come from the graft donor.

In this sample, this clonotype turned up many times. A much larger clone sits a single nucleotide away, making a read error possible. This rearrangement joins TRBV7-8 to TRBJ2-7, with 7 positions matching TRBD1. CDR1 SGHVS and CDR2 FQNEAQ come from the germline V gene. V shed 5 bases, J shed 2 bases, and the junction held 3 bases outside the gene matches. The CDR3 extends over 13 amino acids. As DNA, the CDR3 is TGTGCCAGCAGCCCCGACAGGGCCTACGAGCAGTACTTC. Encoded protein: CASSPDRAYEQYF.

There are a few counts of this clonotype. This chain joins TRBV6-5 and TRBJ2-5, with D possibly matching TRBD1 (7 bases). Germline CDR1 is MNHEY and CDR2 is SVGAGI. This CDR3 is 12 amino acids long. Trimming stripped 2 bases from V and 7 bases from J, with 8 bases between. This chain's CDR3 is CASSYQGGTQYF. CDR3 DNA sequence: TGTGCCAGCAGTTACCAGGGGGGGACCCAGTACTTC.

This clonotype was seen at least ten times. The chain is built from TRBV9 and TRBJ2-1; 10 bases line up with TRBD2. Germline CDR1 is SGDLS and CDR2 is YYNGEE. This CDR3 comprises 16 residues. J lost 4 bases, V lost 3 bases, and 7 bases had no gene match. The CDR3 DNA sequence: TGTGCCAGCAGCGACATTCGACTAGCGGGTTACAATGAGCAGTTCTTC. Amino acid sequence: CASSDIRLAGYNEQFF.

The V and J genes are TRBV2 and TRBJ1-2, with no clear D. There are 12 residues in the CDR3. The ends were cut back, 4 bases at V and 8 bases at J, with 11 bases in the middle. CDR1 is SNHLY and CDR2 is FYNNEI in the germline V gene. This CDR3 is CASSVSGSGYTF. CDR3 coding DNA: TGTGCCAGCAGTGTCTCCGGGAGCGGCTACACCTTC.

Concerning this clonotype itself: Its ends do not fully match the called genes, so a read error is possible. The V and J genes are TRBV28 and TRBJ1-5; 8 nucleotides line up with TRBD1. Germline values: CDR1 MDHEN, CDR2 SYDVKM. The CDR3 contains 17 residues. The CDR3 DNA reads TGTGCCAGCAGTTTTAGGGGGTTCGGACAGGGAGGACAGCCCCAGCCTTTT. This sequence encodes CASSFRGFGQGGQPQPF.